The clone carrying this T cell receptor (beta chain) was found a few times. What it recognizes is unknown. The data derive from a study of CD8+ T cells in alopecia areata. The sorting of PBMCs gave CD4+ and CD8+ T cells. V gave up 5 bases and J gave up 8 bases; unmatched junction bases: 6. The CDR3 has 14 amino acids. In germline, CDR1 is MNHEY, CDR2 SMNVEV (reference sequence). General study points: Scalp lesions, especially in alopecia totalis/universalis, had higher clonality than normal scalp. Researchers reported that TCR sharing among patients proved less clear than in mice, possibly HLA-linked.

Extracted RNA was reverse transcribed, and the resulting cDNA served as sequencing template. This table comes from immunoSEQ multiplex PCR, and its TCRdb copy is limited to in-frame clones, with some not included. The sample has 120,000 or so clones; about 46% are singletons. Specimen: NKG2D-low CD8+ T cells sorted from blood. V and J are TRBV27 and TRBJ2-4; 10 nucleotides line up with TRBD1. This receptor was taken from a human donor with alopecia areata. In DNA, the CDR3 is TGTGCCAGCAGTCAGACAGGGGGCCCAGACATTCAGTACTTC. The encoded protein is CASSQTGGPDIQYF.